This entry lists 29 T cell receptor beta chains sequenced from one sample in a study of radiotherapy plus CTLA-4 blockade in lung cancer. The protocol was immunoSEQ multiplex PCR, while the TCRdb copy is restricted to in-frame clones and leaves out a portion. The data hold over 60,000 clones, with more than 85% observed a single time. Sequencing was performed on peripheral blood, taken from a patient treated with radiotherapy plus ipilimumab. Receptor source: a human donor with non-small cell lung cancer who had stable disease on radiotherapy plus ipilimumab.

The chain links TRBV4-1 to TRBJ1-5; D may be TRBD1 (6 bases). Germline CDR1 MGHRA, CDR2 YSYEKL. V dropped 3 bases and J dropped 6 bases, with 12 bases sitting between them. CDR3 length: 14 amino acids. The CDR3: CASSQHRESQPQHF. CDR3 nucleotides: TGCGCCAGCAGCCAGCACAGGGAAAGTCAGCCCCAGCATTTT.

This clone came up a few times. The rearrangement links TRBV4-1 to TRBJ1-2; 9 bases map to TRBD1. V lost 3 bases, J lost 7 bases, and 6 bases stayed unmatched. This CDR3 spans 14 amino acids. Germline CDR1 reads MGHRA; CDR2 reads YSYEKL. The CDR3 bases are TGCGCCAGCAGCCACCCGACAGGGGGAATTGGCTACACCTTC. Translating it yields CASSHPTGGIGYTF.

This rearrangement joins TRBV29-1 to TRBJ1-6; D perhaps matches TRBD1 (5 bases). The CDR3 totals 15 residues. CDR1 and CDR2 from the germline V gene are SQVTM and ANQGSEA. V was shortened by 5 bases and J by 7 bases, with 18 bases between the two germline ends. CDR3 coding DNA: TGCAGCGTTCCCACCAGGGAAGGGGAGAATTCACCCCTCCACTTT. Its protein product is CSVPTREGENSPLHF.

V usage is TRBV18 and J usage is TRBJ1-5; perhaps TRBD1 as D (5 bases). Germline lookup yields CDR1 KGHSH and CDR2 LQKENI. V was trimmed by 5 bases and J by 4 bases, leaving 9 bases between them. The CDR3 is 13 residues long. This CDR3 is CASSGRENQPQHF. The CDR3 nucleotides read TGTGCCAGCTCAGGCAGGGAGAATCAGCCCCAGCATTTT.

The sample holds one count of this clone. V and J are TRBV7-9 and TRBJ2-3; 7 nucleotides match TRBD1. Trimming cost V 1 base and J 3 bases; bases outside gene matches: 13. This CDR3 is 18 amino acids long. Germline lookup yields CDR1 SEHNR and CDR2 FQNEAQ (reference sequence). The CDR3 DNA reads as TGTGCCAGCAGCTTAGGAAGCCAGGGGGTCCGAATTACAGATACGCAGTATTTT. Amino acids: CASSLGSQGVRITDTQYF.

Comment on this clone: Germline is not matched at one junction end, which may reflect a read error. Other nucleotide sequences from this sample produce the same CDR3. The rearrangement uses TRBV28 and TRBJ2-7; possible D gene TRBD1, 6 bases. CDR1 is MDHEN and CDR2 is SYDVKM in the germline V gene. The CDR3 runs 15 residues. CDR3 amino acids: CASISSLGAAYEQYF. As DNA, the CDR3 is TGTGCCAGCATTTCCTCGTTGGGGGCGGCCTACGAGCAGTACTTT.

The chain links TRBV30 to TRBJ2-5; TRBD1 might be the D (6 bases). Trimming pared 2 bases from V and 2 bases from J, leaving 15 bases between. CDR3 size: 15 residues. Germline V gene sequence: CDR1 GTSNPN, CDR2 SVGIG (reference sequence). CDR3 bases: TGTGCCTGGAGTTCGGCCGGCAGGGGTCAAGAGACCCAGTACTTC. Translation: CAWSSAGRGQETQYF.

The chain recombines TRBV28 with TRBJ1-3; a possible D gene is TRBD1 (5 bases). The CDR3 has 15 residues. Trimming took 6 bases from V and 0 from J, leaving 12 bases between them. Germline V gene lookup returns CDR1 MDHEN and CDR2 SYDVKM. The CDR3 coding sequence is TGTGCCAGCAGAGGGGCGGGCTTCTCTGGAAACACCATATATTTT. Protein product: CASRGAGFSGNTIYF.

This rearrangement joins TRBV28 to TRBJ2-3; D uncertain. Trimming cost V 5 bases and J 3 bases, with 12 bases left between them. This CDR3 spans 14 amino acids. Germline CDR1 MDHEN, CDR2 SYDVKM. For the CDR3, the DNA is TGTGCCAGCAGTCCGCCGCTAGGTACAGATACGCAGTATTTT. Translation gives CASSPPLGTDTQYF.

For this clone: Other nucleotide sequences in the sample specify the same CDR3. CDR3 bases: TGTGCCACCTTACCCGGGACAGGGGGGGGAGCTGGGGCCAACGTCCTGACTTTC. Translation gives CATLPGTGGGAGANVLTF. The chain carries TRBV19 and TRBJ2-6; 11 bases agree with TRBD1. The CDR3 is 18 residues long. The V segment lost 10 bases and the J segment 2 bases; nucleotides outside the gene matches: 13. In germline, CDR1 is LNHDA, CDR2 SQIVND (reference sequence).

The CDR3 protein is CASSIDGQPVRQGSQYF. The CDR3 nucleotides read TGTGCCAGTAGTATAGATGGTCAGCCGGTGCGACAGGGTTCGCAGTATTTT. The chain recombines TRBV19 with TRBJ2-3; 7 bases match TRBD1. The CDR3 covers 17 residues. Germline CDR1 and CDR2: LNHDA and SQIVND (reference sequence). V was pared by 0 bases and J by 10 bases, with 16 bases of the junction left unmatched.

The V and J genes are TRBV5-4 and TRBJ1-6, with D tentatively TRBD1 (6 bases). CDR1 is SGHNT, CDR2 YYREEE, per germline (reference sequence). V lost 2 bases and J 9 bases, leaving 15 bases between the germline ends. The length of the CDR3 is 15 residues. The DNA for the CDR3 is TGTGCCAGCAGCTTTATTCTACAGGGAAGTTCACCCCTCCACTTT. Encoded protein: CASSFILQGSSPLHF. Using reference TRBV5-4 and TRBJ1-6 for the parts outside the CDR3, the full variable domain is ETGVTQSPTHLIKTRGQQVTLRCSSQSGHNTVSWYQQALGQGPQFIFQYYREEENGRGNFPPRFSGLQFPNYSSELNVNALELDDSALYLCASSFILQGSSPLHFGNGTRLTVT.

This chain joins TRBV7-9 and TRBJ2-3; D gene ambiguous. Trimming cost V 3 bases and J 0 bases, with 7 bases left between them. Germline V gives CDR1 SEHNR, CDR2 FQNEAQ (reference sequence). The CDR3 sequence is 14 residues long. The CDR3 DNA reads as TGTGCCAGCAGCTTTGGTACTAGCACAGATACGCAGTATTTT. Its translation: CASSFGTSTDTQYF.

V gene TRBV28 combines with J gene TRBJ1-2; D might be TRBD1 (6 bases). Germline values: CDR1 MDHEN, CDR2 SYDVKM. V lost 5 bases and J lost 4, with 14 bases in between. The CDR3 spans 14 residues. This CDR3 reads CASSPPRDTYGYTF. CDR3 coding DNA: TGTGCCAGCAGTCCCCCCCGGGACACCTATGGCTACACCTTC.

This chain uses TRBV5-6 with TRBJ2-6; D not resolved. Germline values: CDR1 SGHDT, CDR2 YYEEEE. The length of the CDR3 is 17 residues. V dropped 1 base and J dropped 0 bases, with 11 bases sitting between them. The CDR3 DNA sequence: TGTGCCAGCAGCTTGAACGGATTGAGCTCTGGGGCCAACGTCCTGACTTTC. Amino acids: CASSLNGLSSGANVLTF.

J is TRBJ2-7 and V is TRBV5-4, with TRBD2 matching 8 bases. V trimming: 4 bases; J trimming: 0 bases; junction bases outside the gene matches: 9. The CDR3 runs 16 residues. Germline CDR1 and CDR2: SGHNT and YYREEE (reference sequence). As DNA, the CDR3 is TGTGCCAGCAGCCAACTTAGCGGGGCAAGCTCCTACGAGCAGTACTTC. The encoded protein is CASSQLSGASSYEQYF.

The chain carries TRBV6-5 and TRBJ1-6; perhaps TRBD1 as D (5 bases). The CDR3 sequence is 16 residues long. V was pared by 0 bases and J by 5 bases, with 11 bases between. Germline V CDR1 and CDR2: MNHEY, SVGAGI. Written as DNA, the CDR3 is TGTGCCAGCAGTTACTCAGAGGGGATCAATAATTCACCCCTCCACTTT. Amino acids: CASSYSEGINNSPLHF.

The chain joins TRBV2 to TRBJ1-4; the D gene is possibly TRBD1 (6 bases). Germline CDR1 is SNHLY and CDR2 is FYNNEI. The CDR3 is 15 residues long. The V gene lost 8 bases and the J gene lost 7 bases, with 20 bases spanning the gap. The CDR3 spells CASLGGAGVIEKLFF. CDR3 DNA: TGTGCCAGCCTGGGGGGGGCCGGGGTCATTGAAAAACTGTTTTTT.

The chain is built from TRBV6-1 and TRBJ2-5; D not certain. V was clipped by 4 bases and J by 1 base, with 7 bases between them. The CDR3 contains 13 residues. Germline V gives CDR1 MNHNS, CDR2 SASEGT. CDR3 DNA sequence: TGTGCCAGCAGTGCGGTGCCCCAAGAGACCCAGTACTTC. As protein: CASSAVPQETQYF.

This chain's CDR3 is CAGGAQNNEQFF. CDR3 coding DNA: TGTGCCGGGGGGGCTCAGAACAATGAGCAGTTCTTC. The rearrangement links TRBV30 to TRBJ2-1, with a weak D call TRBD2 (7 bases). The germline V and J ends were trimmed by 8 bases and 5 bases, with 13 bases remaining between them. CDR1 and CDR2 from the germline V gene are GTSNPN and SVGIG (reference sequence). The CDR3 loop spans 12 amino acids. The variable domain in full, with the rest retrieved from reference TRBV30 and TRBJ2-1, is SQTIHQWPATLVQPVGSPLSLECTVEGTSNPNLYWYRQAAGRGLQLLFYSVGIGQISSEVPQNLSASRPQDRQFILSSKKLLLSDSGFYLCAGGAQNNEQFFGPGTRLTVL.

V usage is TRBV4-2 and J usage is TRBJ2-3; 11 bases are a match to TRBD2. The J segment lost 2 bases and the V segment lost 1 base, leaving 5 bases of the junction unmatched. This CDR3 is 17 amino acids long. The germline V gene has CDR1 LGHNA and CDR2 YNFKEQ. For the CDR3, the DNA is TGTGCCAGCAGCCAAGGGGTAGCGGGGGGGACCACAGATACGCAGTATTTT. Translation: CASSQGVAGGTTDTQYF.

The chain uses TRBV7-9 and TRBJ1-6; D not resolved. Germline lookup yields CDR1 SEHNR and CDR2 FQNEAQ (reference sequence). Trimming removed 5 bases from V and 7 bases from J, with 15 bases in between. CDR3 length: 15 residues. As DNA, the CDR3 is TGTGCCAGCAGCCCAGTACTTGGGGTAAATTCACCCCTCCACTTT. Translated: CASSPVLGVNSPLHF.

The chain is built from TRBV4-1 and TRBJ1-5; 8 bases map to TRBD1. The ends lost 3 bases at V and 5 bases at J; junction bases unmatched: 9. Germline V gene data show CDR1 as MGHRA and CDR2 as YSYEKL. This CDR3 spans 16 amino acids. CDR3 sequence (DNA): TGCGCCAGCAGCCAGGAACCGGGACAGGCTCATCAGCCCCAGCATTTT. Its protein is CASSQEPGQAHQPQHF.

The chain recombines TRBV5-8 with TRBJ1-6, with TRBD1 matching over 7 bases. Trimming cost V 3 bases and J 9 bases; bases outside gene matches: 21. The CDR3 spans 19 residues. From germline, CDR1 is SGHTS and CDR2 YDEGEE. The CDR3 here is CASSWATGTDIIYSSPLHF. The CDR3 DNA reads TGTGCCAGCAGCTGGGCGACCGGGACAGACATAATTTACAGTTCACCCCTCCACTTT.

The rearrangement joins TRBV4-1 to TRBJ2-3, with TRBD1 matching over 9 bases. The CDR3 spans 16 residues. The V gene end was trimmed by 2 bases and the J gene end by 4 bases; junction bases not matched to a gene: 7. Germline CDR1 MGHRA, CDR2 YSYEKL. The CDR3 sequence is CASSQKETGGADTQYF. Written as DNA, the CDR3 is TGCGCCAGCAGCCAAAAGGAAACAGGGGGCGCAGATACGCAGTATTTT.

V is TRBV5-1 and J is TRBJ1-1, with a possible D match to TRBD1 (5 bases). V lost 1 base and J 1 base, leaving 8 bases between the germline ends. The CDR3 is 14 amino acids. Germline CDR1 reads SGHRS; CDR2 reads YFSETQ. CDR3 loop: CASSLNGGNTEAFF. The CDR3 DNA reads TGCGCCAGCAGCTTGAACGGGGGGAACACTGAAGCTTTCTTT.

The V call is TRBV7-8, the J call TRBJ1-4; tentative D call: TRBD1 (6 bases). The germline V gene encodes CDR1 SGHVS and CDR2 FQNEAQ. The CDR3 covers 21 residues. Trimming left V 1 base short and J 0 bases short, with 24 bases between. The CDR3, as DNA: TGTGCCAGCAGCTTAGTGACCCGGTTCGACAGGAGGGGTGCAACTAATGAAAAACTGTTTTTT. Translating gives CASSLVTRFDRRGATNEKLFF.

The chain links TRBV13 to TRBJ2-5; TRBD2 matches at 12 bases. Trimming at V came to 5 bases and at J to 2 bases, leaving 6 bases not matched to a gene. CDR3 length: 16 amino acids. Germline CDR1 and CDR2: PRHDT and FYEKMQ (reference sequence). The CDR3 DNA follows: TGTGCCAGCAGCCCTGAACTAGCGGGAGGACAAGAGACCCAGTACTTC. This codes for CASSPELAGGQETQYF. Using reference TRBV13 and TRBJ2-5 for the parts outside the CDR3, the full variable domain is AAGVIQSPRHLIKEKRETATLKCYPIPRHDTVYWYQQGPGQDPQFLISFYEKMQSDKGSIPDRFSAQQFSDYHSELNMSSLELGDSALYFCASSPELAGGQETQYFGPGTRLLVL.

The chain uses TRBV7-9 and TRBJ1-5; TRBD1 matches at 7 bases. J was trimmed by 5 bases and V by 5 bases; bases with no gene match: 3. The CDR3 covers 13 residues. Germline CDR1 SEHNR, CDR2 FQNEAQ (reference sequence). This chain's CDR3 is CASSPGGDQPQHF. The CDR3, as DNA: TGTGCCAGCAGCCCAGGGGGGGATCAGCCCCAGCATTTT.